Sequencing of this T cell receptor (beta chain) was carried out in a study of shared clonotypes between healthy human individuals. Each PCR replicate from the sorted subsets contained 150 to 250 ng DNA, which is 30,000 or so T cell genomes. Sequencing used immunoSEQ multiplex PCR; TCRdb keeps in-frame clones, though not all of them. The profile shows some 2,000,000 clones, 85% to 95% of them singletons. Germline lookup yields CDR1 SGHTA and CDR2 FQGNSA. Trimming took 6 bases from V and 5 from J; bases not matched to a gene: 8. The length of the CDR3 is 15 residues. CD45RA-negative memory and CD45RA+ naive subsets were split from the CD4+ cells.

This clonotype was sampled from a man aged 18 to 30 in good health. The material sequenced was naive CD4+ T cells sorted from blood. Subset defined: CD45RA+ positively selected. V is TRBV7-2 and J is TRBJ2-3, with 10 bases matching TRBD2. The CDR3: CASSSIAGGGDTQYF. The CDR3 DNA is TGTGCCAGCAGTTCGATAGCGGGGGGCGGAGATACGCAGTATTTT. The whole variable domain, remainder taken from reference TRBV7-2 and TRBJ2-3, is GAGVSQSPSNKVTEKGKDVELRCDPISGHTALYWYRQSLGQGLEFLIYFQGNSAPDKSGLPSDRFSAERTGGSVSTLTIQRTQQEDSAVYLCASSSIAGGGDTQYFGPGTRLTVL.